This T cell receptor (beta chain) emerged from a study of spatial heterogeneity in lung cancer. The wider study: Alpha-chain sequences were detected in numbers that were consistently lower than beta-chain sequences. Raw reads contained each unique TCR and UMI combination more than ten times on average.

This clonotype was seen at least ten times. Germline CDR1 reads DFQATT; CDR2 reads SNEGSKA (reference sequence). This CDR3 is 15 amino acids long. The V end lost 6 bases, the J end lost 1 base, and 16 bases lay between the germline ends. Noted time point: sample taken at primary tumor resection. Frozen PBMC, nontumor lung or tumor provided whole RNA, which was sequenced unsorted. Samples were donated by 72 untreated early-stage non-small cell lung cancer patients. The presence of a unique molecular identifier marked each TCR cDNA molecule. One entry per CDR3 protein results from TCRdb running MiXCR on the 5' RACE reads. This table has about 45,000 distinct CDR3 sequences, 6% to 7.5% appearing once.

The rearrangement links TRBV20-1 to TRBJ1-3; D might be TRBD1 (5 bases). This material consisted of PBMCs, taken at surgery. This receptor was taken from a female donor with early-stage non-small cell lung cancer. CDR3 DNA sequence: TGCAGTGCCGATCCCACAGGAGGGTCTGGAAACACCATATATTTT. It codes for CSADPTGGSGNTIYF.